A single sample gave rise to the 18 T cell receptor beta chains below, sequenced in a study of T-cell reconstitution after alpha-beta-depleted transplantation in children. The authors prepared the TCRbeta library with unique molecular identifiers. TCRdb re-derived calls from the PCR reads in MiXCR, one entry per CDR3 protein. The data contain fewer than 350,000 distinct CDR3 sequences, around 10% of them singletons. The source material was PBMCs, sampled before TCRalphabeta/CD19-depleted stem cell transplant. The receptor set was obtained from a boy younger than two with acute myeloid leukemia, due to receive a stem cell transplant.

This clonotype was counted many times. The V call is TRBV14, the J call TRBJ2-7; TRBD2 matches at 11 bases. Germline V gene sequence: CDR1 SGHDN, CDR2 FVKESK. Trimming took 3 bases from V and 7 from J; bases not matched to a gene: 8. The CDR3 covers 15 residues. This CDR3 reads CASSHPGLAGWEQYF. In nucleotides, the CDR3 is TGTGCCAGCAGCCACCCCGGACTAGCGGGCTGGGAGCAGTACTTC.

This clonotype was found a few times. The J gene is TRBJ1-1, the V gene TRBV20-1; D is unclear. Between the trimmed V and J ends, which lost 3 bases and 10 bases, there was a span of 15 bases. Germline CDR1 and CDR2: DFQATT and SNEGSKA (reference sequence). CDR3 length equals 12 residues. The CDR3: CSARSPGLRAFF. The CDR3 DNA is TGCAGTGCTAGGAGCCCGGGGTTGAGAGCTTTCTTT.

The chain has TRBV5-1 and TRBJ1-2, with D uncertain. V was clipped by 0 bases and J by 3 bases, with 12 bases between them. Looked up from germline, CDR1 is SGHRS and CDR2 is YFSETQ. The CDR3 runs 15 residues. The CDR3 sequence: CASSLVPAGDYGYTF. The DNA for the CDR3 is TGCGCCAGCAGCTTGGTCCCCGCCGGGGACTATGGCTACACCTTC.

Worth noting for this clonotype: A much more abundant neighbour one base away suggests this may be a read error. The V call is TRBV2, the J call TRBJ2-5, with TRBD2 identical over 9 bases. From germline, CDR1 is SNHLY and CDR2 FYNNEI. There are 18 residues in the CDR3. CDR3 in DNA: TGTACCAGCAGTCCGATGGGACAGCTTAGCGGGAGTAAAAAGACCCAGTACTTC. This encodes CTSSPMGQLSGSKKTQYF.

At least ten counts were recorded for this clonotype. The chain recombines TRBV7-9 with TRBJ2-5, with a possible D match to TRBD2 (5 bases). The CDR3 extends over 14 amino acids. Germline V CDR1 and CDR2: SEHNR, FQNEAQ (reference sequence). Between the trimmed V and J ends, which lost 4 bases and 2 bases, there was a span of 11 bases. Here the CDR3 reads CASSSSGSQETQYF. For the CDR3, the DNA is TGTGCCAGCAGCTCGTCGGGGTCTCAAGAGACCCAGTACTTC.

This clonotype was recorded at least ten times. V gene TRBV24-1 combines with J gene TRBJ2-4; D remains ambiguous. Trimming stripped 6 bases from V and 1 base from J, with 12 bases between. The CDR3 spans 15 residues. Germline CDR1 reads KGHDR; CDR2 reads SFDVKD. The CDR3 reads CATSSSETAKNIQYF. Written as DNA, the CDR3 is TGTGCCACCAGTTCCAGTGAAACGGCCAAAAACATTCAGTACTTC.

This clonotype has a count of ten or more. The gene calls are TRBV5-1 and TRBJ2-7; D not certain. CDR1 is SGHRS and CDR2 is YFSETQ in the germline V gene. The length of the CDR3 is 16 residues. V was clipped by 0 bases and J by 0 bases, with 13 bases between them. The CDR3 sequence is CASSLDPAELSYEQYF. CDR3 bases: TGCGCCAGCAGCTTGGATCCTGCGGAGCTCTCCTACGAGCAGTACTTC.

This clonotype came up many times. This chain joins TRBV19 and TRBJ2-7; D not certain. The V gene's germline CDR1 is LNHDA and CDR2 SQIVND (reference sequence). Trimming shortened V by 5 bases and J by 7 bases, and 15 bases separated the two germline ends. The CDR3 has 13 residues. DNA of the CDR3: TGTGCCAGTAGTCTTTCCGTATACTTTGAGCAGTACTTC. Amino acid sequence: CASSLSVYFEQYF.

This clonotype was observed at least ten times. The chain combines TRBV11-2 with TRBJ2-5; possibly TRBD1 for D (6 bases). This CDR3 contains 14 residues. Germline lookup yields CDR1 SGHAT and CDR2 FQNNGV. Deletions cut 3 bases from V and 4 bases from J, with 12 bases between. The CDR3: CASSFTGFAETQYF. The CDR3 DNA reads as TGTGCCAGCAGCTTCACAGGGTTTGCAGAGACCCAGTACTTC.

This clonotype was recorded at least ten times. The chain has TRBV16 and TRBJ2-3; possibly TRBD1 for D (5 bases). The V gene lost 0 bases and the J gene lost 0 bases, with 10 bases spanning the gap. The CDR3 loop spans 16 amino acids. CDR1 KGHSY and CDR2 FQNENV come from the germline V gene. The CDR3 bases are TGTGCCAGCAGCCAATCGGGGCGGATAAGCACAGATACGCAGTATTTT. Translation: CASSQSGRISTDTQYF. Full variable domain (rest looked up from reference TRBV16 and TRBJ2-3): GEEVAQTPKHLVRGEGQKAKLYCAPIKGHSYVFWYQQVLKNEFKFLISFQNENVFDETGMPKERFSAKCLPNSPCSLEIQATKLEDSAVYFCASSQSGRISTDTQYFGPGTRLTVL.

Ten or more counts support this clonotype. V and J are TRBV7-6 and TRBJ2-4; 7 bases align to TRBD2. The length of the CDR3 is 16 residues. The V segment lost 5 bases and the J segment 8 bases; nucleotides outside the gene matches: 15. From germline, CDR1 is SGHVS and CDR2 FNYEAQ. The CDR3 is CASSPRLASNIDIQYF. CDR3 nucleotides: TGTGCCAGCAGCCCCCGACTAGCATCCAACATAGACATTCAGTACTTC.

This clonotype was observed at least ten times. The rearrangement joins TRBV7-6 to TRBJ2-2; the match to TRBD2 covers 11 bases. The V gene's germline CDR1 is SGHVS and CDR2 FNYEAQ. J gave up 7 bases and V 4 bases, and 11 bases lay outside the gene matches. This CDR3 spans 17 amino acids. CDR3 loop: CASSSPRVAGGLGELFF. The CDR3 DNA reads TGTGCCAGCAGCTCCCCGAGGGTAGCGGGAGGGCTCGGGGAGCTGTTTTTT.

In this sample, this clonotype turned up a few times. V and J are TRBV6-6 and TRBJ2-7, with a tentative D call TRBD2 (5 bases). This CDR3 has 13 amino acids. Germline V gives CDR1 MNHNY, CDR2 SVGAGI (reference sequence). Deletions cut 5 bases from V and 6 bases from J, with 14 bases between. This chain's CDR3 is CASSLPPRAEQYF. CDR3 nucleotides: TGTGCCAGCAGTCTTCCCCCGCGGGCCGAGCAGTACTTC.

The chain's CDR3 is CASSLESKETQYF. The CDR3 coding sequence is TGTGCCAGCAGCTTAGAGTCTAAAGAGACCCAGTACTTC. The chain employs TRBV7-9 and TRBJ2-5; no reliable D call. There are 13 residues in the CDR3. Deletions cut 1 base from V and 3 bases from J, with 6 bases between. The germline V gene has CDR1 SEHNR and CDR2 FQNEAQ (reference sequence).

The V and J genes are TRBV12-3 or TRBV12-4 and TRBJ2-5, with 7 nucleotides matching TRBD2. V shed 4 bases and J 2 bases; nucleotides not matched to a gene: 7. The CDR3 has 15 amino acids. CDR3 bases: TGTGCCAGCAGTTGGGGGGGAGGGGAGCAAGAGACCCAGTACTTC. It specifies CASSWGGGEQETQYF.

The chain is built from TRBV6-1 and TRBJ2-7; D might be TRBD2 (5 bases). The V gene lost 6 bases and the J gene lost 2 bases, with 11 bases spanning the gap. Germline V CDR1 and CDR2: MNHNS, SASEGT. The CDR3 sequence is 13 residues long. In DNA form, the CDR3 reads TGTGCCAGCAGCACCCGGGGTACCTACGAGCAGTACTTC. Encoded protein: CASSTRGTYEQYF.

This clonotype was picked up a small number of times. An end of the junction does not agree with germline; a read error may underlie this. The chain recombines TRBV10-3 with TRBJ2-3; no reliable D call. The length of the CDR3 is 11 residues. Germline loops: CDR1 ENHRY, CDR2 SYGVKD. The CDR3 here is CAISVADKQYF. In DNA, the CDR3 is TGTGCCATCAGTGTAGCAGATAAGCAGTATTTT.

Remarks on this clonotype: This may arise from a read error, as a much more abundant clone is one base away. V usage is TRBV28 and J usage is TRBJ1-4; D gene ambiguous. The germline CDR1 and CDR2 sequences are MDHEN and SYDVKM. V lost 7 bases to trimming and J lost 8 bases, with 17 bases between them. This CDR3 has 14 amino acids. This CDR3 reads CASKITRGGEKLFF. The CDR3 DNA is TGTGCCAGCAAAATAACACGGGGAGGCGAAAAACTGTTTTTT.